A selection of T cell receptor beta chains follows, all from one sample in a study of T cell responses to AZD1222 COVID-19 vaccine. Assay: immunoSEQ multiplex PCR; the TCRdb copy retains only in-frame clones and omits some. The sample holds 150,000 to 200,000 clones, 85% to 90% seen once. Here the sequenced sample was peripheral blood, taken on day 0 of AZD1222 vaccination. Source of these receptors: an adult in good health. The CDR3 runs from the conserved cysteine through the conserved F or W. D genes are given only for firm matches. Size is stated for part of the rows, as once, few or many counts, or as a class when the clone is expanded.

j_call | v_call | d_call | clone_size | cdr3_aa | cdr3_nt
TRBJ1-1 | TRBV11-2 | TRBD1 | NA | CASSSRGMNTEAFF | TGTGCCAGCAGCTCCAGGGGGATGAACACTGAAGCTTTCTTT
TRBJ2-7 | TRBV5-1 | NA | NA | CASSLVDFSSYEQYF | TGCGCCAGCAGCTTGGTAGACTTCAGCTCCTACGAGCAGTACTTC
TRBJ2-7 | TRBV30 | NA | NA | CAWSVAGSSYEQYF | TGTGCCTGGAGTGTGGCAGGGTCCTCCTACGAGCAGTACTTC
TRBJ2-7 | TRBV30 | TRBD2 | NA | CAWRTSGDYEQYF | TGTGCCTGGAGGACTAGCGGGGATTACGAGCAGTACTTC
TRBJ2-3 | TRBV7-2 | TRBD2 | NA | CASSPAGSRADTQYF | TGTGCCAGCAGCCCAGCGGGGAGTAGAGCAGATACGCAGTATTTT
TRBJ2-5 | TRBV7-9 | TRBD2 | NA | CASNMGLGSQETQYF | TGTGCCAGCAACATGGGACTAGGGTCGCAAGAGACCCAGTACTTC
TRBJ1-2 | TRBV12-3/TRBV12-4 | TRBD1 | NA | CASSHNGQDF | TGTGCCAGCAGTCATAATGGACAGGACTTC
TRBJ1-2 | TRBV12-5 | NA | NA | CASGLVLGNGYTF | TGTGCTAGTGGTTTGGTACTCGGTAATGGCTACACCTTC
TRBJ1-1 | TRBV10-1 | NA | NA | CASSPGEKNTEAFF | TGCGCCAGCAGTCCAGGGGAAAAGAACACTGAAGCTTTCTTT
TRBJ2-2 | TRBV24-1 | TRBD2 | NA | CATSDTQRGGSGELFF | TGTGCCACCAGTGATACCCAGCGGGGGGGCTCCGGGGAGCTGTTTTTT
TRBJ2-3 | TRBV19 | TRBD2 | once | CASSPQLAGGPDTQYF | TGTGCCAGTAGTCCCCAGCTAGCGGGGGGCCCAGATACGCAGTATTTT
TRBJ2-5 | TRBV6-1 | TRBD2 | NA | CASSEVGLASETQYF | TGTGCCAGCAGTGAAGTTGGACTAGCGTCTGAGACCCAGTACTTC
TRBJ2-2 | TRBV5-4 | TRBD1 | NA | CASSWGQGSITGELFF | TGTGCCAGCAGCTGGGGACAGGGGAGTATCACCGGGGAGCTGTTTTTT
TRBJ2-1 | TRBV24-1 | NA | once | CATSDFKGYPYNEQFF | TGTGCCACCAGTGATTTCAAGGGCTATCCCTACAATGAGCAGTTCTTC
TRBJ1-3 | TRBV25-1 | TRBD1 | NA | CASSLTGDSGNTIYF | TGTGCCAGCAGTTTGACAGGGGACTCTGGAAACACCATATATTTT
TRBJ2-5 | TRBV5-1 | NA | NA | CASSLSGAQETQYF | TGCGCCAGCAGCTTGTCGGGGGCACAAGAGACCCAGTACTTC
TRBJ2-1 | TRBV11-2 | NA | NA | CASSTSIGIQFF | TGTGCCAGCAGCACTAGCATTGGTATTCAGTTCTTC
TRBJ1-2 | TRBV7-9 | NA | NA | CASSVSGGRRVYGYTF | TGTGCCAGCAGCGTCTCGGGGGGCAGACGGGTCTATGGCTACACCTTC
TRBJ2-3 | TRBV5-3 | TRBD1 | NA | CARVGRGLSTDTQYF | TGTGCCAGAGTCGGCAGGGGGCTTAGCACAGATACGCAGTATTTT
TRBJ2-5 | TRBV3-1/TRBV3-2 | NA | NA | CASSQYRDSGPWRETQYF | TGTGCCAGCAGCCAGTATAGGGATAGCGGACCCTGGCGAGAGACCCAGTACTTC